The entry below gives a single TCR beta chain sequence along with its context. Its antigen is currently unknown. The sample is drawn from a study of Ad26.COV2.S vaccination and SARS-CoV-2 variants. Findings and limits, study-wide: Responses of T cells in total may have been underestimated by the TCR breadth and depth analyses.

V gave up 8 bases and J gave up 2 bases, with 17 bases separating them. Germline V CDR1 and CDR2: SGHTA, FQGNSA. There are 15 residues in the CDR3. Only in-frame clones appear in the TCRdb table, and some are missing; sequencing was by immunoSEQ multiplex PCR. This sample has fewer than 100,000 clones, with less than 85% found just once. The input for sequencing was peripheral blood, taken after recovery from COVID-19. This clonotype originated in a human donor who had recovered from COVID-19. The chain couples TRBV7-2 to TRBJ2-3; D call uncertain. CDR3 residues: CASATSLAITDTQYF. For the CDR3, the DNA is TGTGCCAGCGCAACGTCCCTGGCTATCACAGATACGCAGTATTTT.